The T cell receptor (beta chain) under discussion was sequenced for a study of CD8 T cells in ankylosing spondylitis. Study-wide points: CD8+ by phenotype, disease-linked clones were relatively rare in peripheral blood. Made up of about eight highly homologous variants, a TCR beta motif appeared characteristic of ankylosing spondylitis blood.

CDR3 size: 15 residues. From germline, CDR1 is LGHDT and CDR2 YNNKEL (reference sequence). Points on this clonotype: What it recognizes is unknown. An end of the junction differs from the germline gene, which may be a read error.

It was by quantitative 5'-RACE with molecular barcodes that TCR beta libraries were made. TCRdb used MiXCR to reprocess the 5' RACE reads, holding one entry per CDR3 protein. Among hundreds of thousands of distinct CDR3 sequences listed, roughly 27% were seen once. Sample: blood, either unsorted or a sorted T cell fraction (not recorded which). This sequence was found in a male donor with ankylosing spondylitis. J is TRBJ1-5 and V is TRBV3-1, with D perhaps TRBD1 (6 bases). The CDR3 DNA reads TGTGCCAGCTGCCAAGAAGGGGGTTGGAATCAGCCCCAGCATTTT. As protein: CASCQEGGWNQPQHF. The full variable domain, its missing parts supplied by reference TRBV3-1 and TRBJ1-5, is DTAVSQTPKYLVTQMGNDKSIKCEQNLGHDTMYWYKQDSKKFLKIMFSYNNKELIINETVPNRFSPKSPDKAHLNLHINSLELGDSAVYFCASCQEGGWNQPQHFGDGTRLSIL.